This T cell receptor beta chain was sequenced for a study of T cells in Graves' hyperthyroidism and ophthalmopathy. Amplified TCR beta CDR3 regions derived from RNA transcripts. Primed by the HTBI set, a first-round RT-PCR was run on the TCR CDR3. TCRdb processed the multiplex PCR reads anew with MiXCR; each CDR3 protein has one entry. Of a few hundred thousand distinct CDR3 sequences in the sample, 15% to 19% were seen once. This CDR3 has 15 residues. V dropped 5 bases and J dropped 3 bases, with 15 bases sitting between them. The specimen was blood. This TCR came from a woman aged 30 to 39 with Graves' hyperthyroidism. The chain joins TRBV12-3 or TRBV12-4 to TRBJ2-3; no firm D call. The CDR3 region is CASSDRTVETDTQYF. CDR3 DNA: TGTGCCAGCAGTGATCGGACGGTGGAGACAGATACGCAGTATTTT.